Shown below are 18 T cell receptor beta chains from a single sample sequenced in a study of blood T cell repertoires in COVID-19. The table came from immunoSEQ multiplex PCR; TCRdb's copy has only in-frame clones and leaves some out. Of over 45,000 clones listed, 88% are singletons. The sample was peripheral blood. The receptors originated from a man between 60 and 75 years old with active COVID-19.

This chain connects TRBV5-1 to TRBJ1-1, with 8 positions matching TRBD1. There are 13 residues in the CDR3. The ends lost 4 bases at V and 7 bases at J; junction bases unmatched: 6. Germline V lookup: CDR1 SGHRS, CDR2 YFSETQ. The CDR3 DNA reads as TGCGCCAGCAGCATGGGACAGGTGGATGAAGCTTTCTTT. This translates into CASSMGQVDEAFF.

Only one count was recorded for this clone. The chain recombines TRBV24-1 with TRBJ2-2, with 8 bases identical to TRBD1. The CDR3 contains 18 residues. The V gene's germline CDR1 is KGHDR and CDR2 SFDVKD. Trimming cost V 2 bases and J 5 bases; bases outside gene matches: 12. DNA of the CDR3: TGTGCCACCAGTGATTCAGGACAGGGTAGGATGGTGACCGGGGAGCTGTTTTTT. Its translation: CATSDSGQGRMVTGELFF.

The genes are TRBV3-1 (or the pseudogene TRBV3-2) and TRBJ2-7, with unresolved D. With 0 bases removed from V and 3 bases from J, the gap between germline ends came to 9 bases. Germline V gene sequence: CDR1 LGHDT, CDR2 YNNKEL (reference sequence). The CDR3 is 14 amino acids. The CDR3 loop reads CASSQDSRFYEQYF. The CDR3 DNA reads TGTGCCAGCAGCCAAGATTCGAGATTCTACGAGCAGTACTTC.

Turning to this clone: At one end, the junction sequence differs from germline, possibly due to a read error. The J gene is TRBJ2-7, the V gene TRBV23-1; D perhaps matches TRBD2 (6 bases). TRBV23-1 has ORF status, its function being uncertain. The CDR3 contains 12 residues. The CDR3 is CASRPPGVKRGF. CDR3 in DNA: TGCGCCAGCAGACCTCCGGGAGTAAAAAGGGGCTTC.

The rearrangement links TRBV27 to TRBJ2-3; possible D gene TRBD1, 6 bases. V was shortened by 2 bases and J by 4 bases, with 19 bases between the two germline ends. Germline assignment: CDR1 MNHEY and CDR2 SMNVEV (reference sequence). The CDR3 has 17 residues. The CDR3 coding sequence is TGTGCCAGCAGTTTACTGAGAAGGGACAAGGGGCCAGATACGCAGTATTTT. As protein: CASSLLRRDKGPDTQYF.

The rearrangement links TRBV7-3 to TRBJ2-1; TRBD2 agrees at 10 bases. The CDR3 loop spans 17 amino acids. Germline lookup yields CDR1 SGHTA and CDR2 FQGTGA. Germline trimming cut 1 base from V and 7 bases from J; bases unmatched to any gene: 10. CDR3 in DNA: TGTGCCAGCAGCTTAAGTCCCCCGGGACTAGCGACGAATGAGCAGTTCTTC. It encodes CASSLSPPGLATNEQFF.

The chain combines TRBV10-3 with TRBJ2-2; TRBD2 matches at 10 bases. The length of the CDR3 is 19 residues. The V segment lost 8 bases and the J segment 7 bases; nucleotides outside the gene matches: 22. CDR1 is ENHRY and CDR2 is SYGVKD in the germline V gene. The CDR3 reads CAILVIEREGPRSIGELFF. The CDR3 bases are TGTGCCATCCTCGTGATCGAGCGGGAGGGCCCGCGTTCCATCGGGGAGCTGTTTTTT.

The genes are TRBV11-2 and TRBJ2-1; 8 bases line up with TRBD2. The CDR3 spans 14 residues. Per the germline V gene, CDR1 is SGHAT and CDR2 is FQNNGV. Trimming took 4 bases from V and 6 from J; bases not matched to a gene: 5. CDR3 DNA: TGTGCCAGCAGCTCGACTAGCGCTCTCAATGAGCAGTTCTTC. Amino acid sequence: CASSSTSALNEQFF.

The CDR3 region has the DNA TGTGCCAGCAGTTGGACACGCTACGAGCAGTACTTC. It specifies CASSWTRYEQYF. The rearrangement uses TRBV28 and TRBJ2-7; a possible D gene is TRBD1 (5 bases). The CDR3 totals 12 residues. The ends were cut back, 4 bases at V and 3 bases at J, with 7 bases in the middle. CDR1 MDHEN and CDR2 SYDVKM come from the germline V gene.

The genes are TRBV7-2 and TRBJ2-1; D unresolved. CDR3 length: 14 amino acids. Germline CDR1 SGHTA, CDR2 FQGNSA. Trimming pared 2 bases from V and 5 bases from J, leaving 10 bases between. The CDR3 DNA follows: TGTGCCAGCAGCTTACCACAGAAAAACAATGAGCAGTTCTTC. Translated: CASSLPQKNNEQFF.

V gene TRBV30 combines with J gene TRBJ2-7; the match to TRBD1 covers 9 bases. V was clipped by 3 bases and J by 6 bases; unmatched bases: 6. Germline V gene lookup returns CDR1 GTSNPN and CDR2 SVGIG (reference sequence). CDR3 length equals 13 residues. CDR3 nucleotides: TGTGCCTGGAGAGACCCACAGGGGGCCGAGCAGTACTTC. Translating gives CAWRDPQGAEQYF.

The CDR3 is CASRGTGEKLFF. As DNA, the CDR3 is TGTGCCAGTAGGGGGACAGGGGAAAAACTGTTTTTT. This chain links TRBV19 with TRBJ1-4; 9 positions agree with TRBD1. V was pared by 6 bases and J by 8 bases, with 1 base of the junction left unmatched. There are 12 residues in the CDR3. Germline loops: CDR1 LNHDA, CDR2 SQIVND (reference sequence).

This clone came up a few times. The chain couples TRBV19 to TRBJ1-2, with 10 bases that match TRBD1. V lost 6 bases and J lost 7; bases outside the gene matches: 5. This CDR3 spans 13 amino acids. Germline V gene sequence: CDR1 LNHDA, CDR2 SQIVND (reference sequence). CDR3 sequence reads: CASRGQGDPGYTF. The CDR3 DNA sequence: TGTGCCAGTAGAGGACAGGGGGACCCTGGCTACACCTTC. Drawing the rest from reference TRBV19 and TRBJ1-2, the complete variable domain is DGGITQSPKYLFRKEGQNVTLSCEQNLNHDAMYWYRQDPGQGLRLIYYSQIVNDFQKGDIAEGYSVSREKKESFPLTVTSAQKNPTAFYLCASRGQGDPGYTFGSGTRLTVV.

The chain combines TRBV6-1 with TRBJ1-4; 7 positions agree with TRBD1. Germline lookup yields CDR1 MNHNS and CDR2 SASEGT. V lost 1 base to trimming and J lost 7 bases; unmatched junction nucleotides: 6. The CDR3 has 15 residues. CDR3 bases: TGTGCCAGCAGTGAAGTGACAGGGTTTAGTGAAAAACTGTTTTTT. Its protein product is CASSEVTGFSEKLFF.

The V and J genes are TRBV9 and TRBJ1-2; D is unresolved. V lost 4 bases to trimming and J lost 0 bases, with 10 bases between them. CDR1 SGDLS and CDR2 YYNGEE come from the germline V gene. The CDR3 runs to 14 residues. Written as DNA, the CDR3 is TGTGCCAGCAGCCCCCTGACACCTAACTATGGCTACACCTTC. Translated, it gives CASSPLTPNYGYTF. The full variable domain, rest sourced from reference TRBV9 and TRBJ1-2, is DSGVTQTPKHLITATGQRVTLRCSPRSGDLSVYWYQQSLDQGLQFLIQYYNGEERAKGNILERFSAQQFPDLHSELNLSSLELGDSALYFCASSPLTPNYGYTFGSGTRLTVV.

Here the CDR3 reads CAWISGTGGTKNIQYF. CDR3 coding DNA: TGTGCCTGGATATCCGGGACAGGGGGGACAAAAAACATTCAGTACTTC. The V and J genes are TRBV30 and TRBJ2-4; the match to TRBD1 covers 11 bases. Germline values: CDR1 GTSNPN, CDR2 SVGIG (reference sequence). CDR3 length: 16 residues. J was trimmed by 4 bases and V by 4 bases; bases with no gene match: 9.

The CDR3 DNA follows: TGTGCCAGCAGCTTAAGACCCACTACTACTACAACCCCTCATCAGGGGACGAATACGCAGTATTTT. Amino acids: CASSLRPTTTTTPHQGTNTQYF. The V gene is TRBV7-3, the J gene TRBJ2-3; weak D call: TRBD1 (6 bases). Trimming removed 1 base from V and 7 bases from J, with 36 bases in between. This CDR3 has 22 residues. Germline loops: CDR1 SGHTA, CDR2 FQGTGA.

V gene TRBV6-5 combines with J gene TRBJ2-1; 10 bases are shared with TRBD2. CDR1 is MNHEY, CDR2 SVGAGI, per germline. J was trimmed by 3 bases and V by 4 bases; bases with no gene match: 6. This CDR3 has 16 residues. CDR3 residues: CASSSSGLAVYNEQFF. The CDR3 DNA reads TGTGCCAGCAGTTCCTCAGGACTAGCGGTCTACAATGAGCAGTTCTTC.